This T cell receptor (beta chain) comes out of a study of early T cells in non-severe SARS-CoV-2 infection (dated by TCRdb to 2020 to 2023). Notes on the research overall: Bulk RNA from unsorted whole blood was used for TCR sequencing, so alpha and beta chains could not be paired.

CDR1 and CDR2 are read off the germline V gene as KGHSH and LQKENI. The CDR3 starts with the cysteine, ends with the phenylalanine, and has 14 residues. The DNA shown is the 42-base CDR3, in frame from base 1. V and J are truncated by 0 bases and 2 bases respectively, leaving an intervening sequence of 7 bases. Findings and caveats that apply to the study as a whole: VDJdb matching was skewed toward anti-spike CD8 responses and likely underestimated virus-specific expansions, missing private and CD4 specificities.

The library relied on 5' RACE. TCRdb records NextSeq 500 as the sequencer. To correct for sequencing error and PCR bias, the TCR library protocol tagged individual cDNA molecules with unique molecular identifiers. Both TCR alpha and beta chains were sequenced, and tight co-correlation was observed between alpha and beta sequence abundances in each sample. Turning to the authors' computational methods: Decombinator V4 was used to annotate the V gene, J gene and CDR3 of the TCR sequences. TCRs were defined as expanded if a significant change between any two time points was detected under a Poisson model with p below 0.0001. TCR abundances were normalised to the total number of TCRs sequenced per sample and were expressed as counts per million. TRAV1-2 paired with TRAJ12, TRAJ20 or TRAJ33 defined MAIT TCRs, while TRAV10 paired with TRAJ18 defined iNKT TCRs. VDJdb, accessed 1 November 2021, was searched for CMV, EBV and SARS-CoV-2 annotated TCRs, with TCRs annotated for multiple antigens excluded. TCRdb trimmed public reads at Q25 via fastp, called clones via MiXCR and kept in-frame beta chains. Merged by CDR3 protein, the rows form single entries marked with the most common genes and DNA. It is TCRdb's table, rather than the study itself, that gives the V and J calls and clone size. This sample is represented by some 87,000 distinct CDR3 sequences; around 10% of them were singletons. The ten most abundant clones make up about 2.6% of the sample.

This clonotype occurred a few times. Its antigen is not yet known. No per-base quality is available; no much larger clone lies one base away. The study was a case-control design nested within a healthcare worker cohort in London, UK, with weekly nasopharyngeal swab PCR tests and blood sampling. Between 23 and 31 March 2020, the week of the UK lockdown, healthcare workers were enrolled and then followed up weekly for as long as 16 weeks. This TCR came from an adult who was a healthcare worker with PCR-confirmed SARS-CoV-2 infection or an uninfected control (not recorded which). Sequencing was carried out using whole blood. Recombination connected TRBV18 to TRBJ2-5; confidence is insufficient to name the D gene. The DNA sequence is TGTGCCAGCTCACCACCTTTGCGGCAAGAGACCCAGTACTTC. The resulting protein is CASSPPLRQETQYF.